The 13 T cell receptor beta chains in this list originate from one sample, sequenced in a study of blood T cell repertoires in COVID-19. Sequencing used immunoSEQ multiplex PCR; TCRdb keeps in-frame clones, though not all of them. The sample yields roughly 100,000 clones, 75% to 90% seen once. Sample: peripheral blood. The receptors originated from a woman aged 50 to 65 with COVID-19, enrolled during active disease.

V and J are TRBV18 and TRBJ2-7, with 11 bases lining up with TRBD1. The J segment lost 3 bases and the V segment lost 3 bases, leaving 4 bases of the junction unmatched. The CDR3 contains 15 residues. From germline, CDR1 is KGHSH and CDR2 LQKENI. The CDR3 nucleotides read TGTGCCAGCTCACCGGCCGGGACAGGGGGCTACGAGCAGTACTTC. It specifies CASSPAGTGGYEQYF.

The J gene is TRBJ2-7, the V gene TRBV12-3 or TRBV12-4, with D hard to call. The CDR3 runs 11 residues. V lost 3 bases to trimming and J lost 3 bases, with 3 bases between them. The CDR3 reads CASSFHYEQYF. The CDR3, as DNA: TGTGCCAGCAGTTTCCACTACGAGCAGTACTTC.

This rearrangement joins TRBV19 to TRBJ1-2; weak D call: TRBD1 (5 bases). The CDR3 loop spans 14 amino acids. With 2 bases removed from V and 3 bases from J, the gap between germline ends came to 10 bases. Per germline, CDR1 LNHDA and CDR2 SQIVND (reference sequence). The CDR3 nucleotides are TGTGCCAGTAGTATAAACGGGACTGACTATGGCTACACCTTC. Translation: CASSINGTDYGYTF.

Details on this clone: The sample carries other DNA sequences with the same CDR3. The V gene is TRBV11-2, the J gene TRBJ1-1, with 8 bases matching TRBD1. J gave up 2 bases and V 5 bases, and 4 bases lay outside the gene matches. Germline CDR1 and CDR2: SGHAT and FQNNGV. This CDR3 is built from 14 residues. CDR3 sequence (DNA): TGTGCCAGCAGCCCAGGACAGGGAAACACTGAAGCTTTCTTT. Its protein is CASSPGQGNTEAFF.

V is TRBV19 and J is TRBJ1-1; D unresolved. V was clipped by 4 bases and J by 5 bases, with 14 bases between them. The CDR3 has 14 amino acids. Germline loops: CDR1 LNHDA, CDR2 SQIVND (reference sequence). CDR3 sequence (DNA): TGTGCCAGTAGTAAGACGGGAATGAGGACTGAAGCTTTCTTT. This encodes CASSKTGMRTEAFF.

V is TRBV11-3 and J is TRBJ1-3; 11 bases fit TRBD1. This CDR3 contains 17 residues. The trim removed 4 bases at V and 0 bases at J, leaving 5 bases unmatched. The germline V gene encodes CDR1 SGHNT and CDR2 YENEEA. CDR3 sequence reads: CASSSRDRGSSGNTIYF. Here the CDR3 DNA reads TGTGCCAGCAGCTCCCGGGACAGGGGGAGCTCTGGAAACACCATATATTTT.

The V call is TRBV2, the J call TRBJ1-6; 8 bases are a match to TRBD1. The ends lost 6 bases at V and 7 bases at J; junction bases unmatched: 8. The CDR3 runs to 15 residues. CDR1 and CDR2 (germline): SNHLY, FYNNEI. CDR3 region: CASSEQGEGNSPLHF. DNA of the CDR3: TGTGCCAGCAGCGAACAGGGGGAAGGAAATTCACCCCTCCACTTT.

V and J are TRBV5-1 and TRBJ2-7; 9 positions match TRBD1. The ends lost 2 bases at V and 5 bases at J; junction bases unmatched: 2. Germline assignment: CDR1 SGHRS and CDR2 YFSETQ. The CDR3 has 13 amino acids. CDR3 coding DNA: TGCGCCAGCAGCTTCACAGGGGGCGACGAGCAGTACTTC. Translated, it gives CASSFTGGDEQYF.

This chain's CDR3 is CASSAVGQGNSPLHF. The CDR3 DNA sequence: TGTGCCAGCAGCGCGGTGGGACAGGGAAATTCACCCCTCCACTTT. V usage is TRBV9 and J usage is TRBJ1-6; 9 bases fit TRBD1. V lost 3 bases, J lost 7 bases, and 5 bases stayed unmatched. The CDR3 is 15 residues long. Germline V gene lookup returns CDR1 SGDLS and CDR2 YYNGEE.

The V and J genes are TRBV3-1 (or the pseudogene TRBV3-2) and TRBJ2-1; no firm D call. CDR3 length equals 11 residues. V lost 2 bases to trimming and J lost 8 bases, with 4 bases between them. Looked up from germline, CDR1 is LGHDT and CDR2 is YNNKEL (reference sequence). This CDR3 reads CASSQQDEQFF. The CDR3 DNA sequence: TGTGCCAGCAGCCAACAGGATGAGCAGTTCTTC.

The chain recombines TRBV6-5 with TRBJ2-7; D possibly corresponds to TRBD1 (6 bases). This CDR3 region has 14 residues. The V and J ends lost 2 bases and 4 bases respectively, with 12 bases between them. Germline V gene lookup returns CDR1 MNHEY and CDR2 SVGAGI. The chain's CDR3 is CASSYAQGKYEQYF. In DNA form, the CDR3 reads TGTGCCAGCAGTTACGCACAGGGCAAATACGAGCAGTACTTC.

This clone was found once. This chain joins TRBV4-1 and TRBJ1-5, with 8 bases fitting TRBD1. The CDR3 extends over 15 amino acids. CDR1 is MGHRA, CDR2 YSYEKL, per germline. J was trimmed by 4 bases and V by 0 bases; bases with no gene match: 2. The CDR3 spells CASSQEYRGNQPQHF. The CDR3 DNA reads TGCGCCAGCAGCCAAGAGTACAGGGGGAATCAGCCCCAGCATTTT.

The chain combines TRBV27 with TRBJ2-5, with 8 bases matching TRBD2. From germline, CDR1 is MNHEY and CDR2 SMNVEV (reference sequence). With 8 bases clipped from V and 2 bases from J, the junction kept 13 bases outside the gene matches. The CDR3 has 16 residues. CDR3 sequence: CASRRGRGERQETQYF. CDR3 nucleotide sequence: TGTGCCAGCCGCAGAGGGCGGGGGGAACGACAAGAGACCCAGTACTTC.